The source of this T cell receptor beta chain is a study of blood T cell dynamics during melanoma immunotherapy. Across the study: Patients with metastatic melanoma got pembrolizumab or nivolumab-ipilimumab as first-line care. Regarding the study as a whole: Cell-free DNA CDR3 sequences most resembled the immune-effector CD8+ subset, which was also most clonal.

From germline, CDR1 is SGHRS and CDR2 YFSETQ. This CDR3 spans 14 amino acids. With 4 bases clipped from V and 7 bases from J, the junction kept 4 bases outside the gene matches. Noted time point: week 3, after first cycle of checkpoint inhibitor. Samples come from before therapy and from week 3 after the first blockade cycle. Patients had no prior systemic cancer treatment, immunosuppressants or other active cancers. Measured with immunoSEQ multiplex PCR; TCRdb has only the in-frame clones, and not every one. The sample yields approximately 3,500 clones, about 95% seen once. For this clone: The antigen is undetermined.

The source material was effector memory CD8+ T cells from blood, sampled from a patient treated with checkpoint blockade. This clonotype was obtained from a human donor with melanoma. This chain links TRBV5-1 with TRBJ1-4, with 10 positions matching TRBD1. This CDR3 reads CASSGGQGGEKLFF. CDR3 nucleotides: TGCGCCAGCAGCGGTGGACAGGGGGGTGAAAAACTGTTTTTT.